This TCR beta chain originates from a study of cytomegalovirus exposure and HLA in healthy donors (dated by TCRdb to 2016 to 2017). About the investigation overall: According to an earlier analysis of 587 of the donors, roughly 180 million T cells yielded roughly 100 million unique TCR beta sequences and 276 Gb of sequence data. An early release that covered about 600 HLA-typed donors contained around 300 gigabases of sequencing data and 80 million or so unique TCR sequences. Of the roughly 420 genotyped donors, more than 75% were placed in the genetic ancestry cluster associated with self-reported Caucasian donors. The aim of the study was to test whether cataloging public T cell receptors could identify signatures of past pathogen exposure. The study profiled the T cell repertoires of fewer than 850 subjects by immunosequencing and related them to cytomegalovirus serostatus. In addition to the first cohort of roughly 670 subjects, a separate validation cohort of 120 different subjects was used. The study combined high-throughput TCR immunosequencing, statistical association of individual TCRs with disease status, and machine learning to predict cytomegalovirus infection status. A later analysis re-analyzed previously published TCR beta repertoires from approximately 700 donors and added high-resolution HLA genotyping to study TCR occurrence patterns. The later analysis used no new phenotypic data to find candidate immune exposures, relying instead on TCR beta sequences and their occurrence across donors. An earlier analysis of 500 to 650 of the donors applied high-throughput TCR beta sequencing to assess whether each TCR beta V gene segment acted as functional or pseudogenic. Donor age, sex, ethnicity and CMV serostatus were compiled alongside the repertoire data. A later genetic analysis used genome-wide SNP genotypes for about 65% of the 666 donors, treating that subset as a discovery cohort. All discovery cohort repertoires had been generated on a single sequencing platform. HLA typing covered class I and class II loci at four-digit resolution. The number of typed donors differed by locus: about 629-630 for A, B, C, DRB1 and DQB1; some 540 for DQA1; about 600 for DPA1; and around 450 for DPB1. Four or five DR-DQ haplotypes were handled as single units for association and clustering because linkage in the cohort was strong. Across approximately 420 genotyped donors of the cohort, an average of about 240,000 unique TCR beta nucleotide sequences per donor were sequenced, and about a sixth of those sequences were non-productive.

In the case of this clone: This clone's antigen is unknown. No clone much larger than this one lies a single base away; base qualities are absent.

Based on the germline V gene, the CDR1 and CDR2 sequences are LGHNA and YNFKEQ. The CDR3 goes from the cysteine to the phenylalanine over 16 residues. Only the CDR3 part of the read is kept: 48 bases, read in frame from the first base. Trimming at the junction amounts to 0 bases on V and 4 bases on J, and the germline ends lie 13 bases apart. Library generation was performed with the immunoSEQ multiplex PCR assay. The multiplex PCR relied on a mix of 60 forward primers for TCR Vbeta segments and 13 reverse primers for TCR Jbeta segments. The CDR3 region of rearranged TCR beta genes was amplified from genomic DNA with a multiplex PCR assay. The Illumina HiSeq System was used to sequence the amplified TCR beta libraries as 87-base-pair reads. From the authors' description of their analysis: A later analysis tallied some 79 million unique TCR beta chains across the roughly 610 repertoires, and around 12 million of those chains were shared by two or more donors. Raw reads were error-corrected and collapsed into unique sequences with a nearest-neighbor algorithm that merged closely related sequences to remove PCR and sequencing errors. To assign V, D and J gene segments, CDR3 sequences were aligned to IMGT reference sequences. For a sequence to be retained, a match of at least six nucleotides to both a V gene segment and a J gene segment was required. Rearrangements were called productive when the CDR3 lacked stop codons and stayed in frame with V and J; all others were non-productive. CDR3 was defined by IMGT convention, running from the second conserved V-encoded cysteine to the conserved J-encoded phenylalanine. Sequences without an unambiguous match to a single V gene segment were excluded from the earlier analysis of 500 to 700 of the donors. An earlier analysis of roughly 590 of the donors called V segments functional above 56.7% productive rearrangements and segregating when the between-donor standard deviation exceeded 5%. To diagnose cytomegalovirus status from the catalog of TCR beta chain sequences, a statistical classification framework was built. V and J gene assignment, in a later analysis, came from comparing TCR nucleotide sequences with IMGT/GENE-DB human TR gene sequences. The TCRdist pipeline was used in a later analysis to assign CDR3 sequences and most-parsimonious VDJ recombination scenarios. In a later analysis, each TCR beta chain was defined by its CDR3 amino acid sequence together with its V-gene family, and reads without a unique V-gene family were excluded. In a later analysis, approximately 590 highly shared, low-generation-probability nucleotide sequences were removed to address suspected cross-contamination and a sequencing artifact. For each public chain, a later analysis derived a clonal expansion index from normalized ranks of inferred template counts within each repertoire. In a later analysis, generation probabilities were computed with a VDJ recombination model fitted to out-of-frame rearrangements, and the resulting probabilities were checked against IGoR. Hypergeometric tests were used in a later analysis to score TCR-TCR, TCR-HLA and TCR-CMV co-occurrence, with a repertoire-size bias correction applied to the TCR pairs. False discovery rates were estimated in a later analysis by permuting HLA or CMV assignments 20 times. A later analysis grouped co-occurring TCRs with DBSCAN, adding TCRdist sequence similarity when clustering within HLA-allele-positive subsets. Repertoires with fewer than 30,000 or more than 120,000 public chains were left out of co-occurrence clustering, as were about five repertoires with anomalous nucleotide sharing. TCRdb retrieved this table from immuneACCESS and kept in-frame rearrangements only. Not all clones are present; in checked studies, unresolved V genes account for under half, and no reason is known for the remainder. The V and J calls and clone size were taken over from that table, and D and trimming were inferred from the DNA. Here the sample has about 120,000 clones; almost 85% occur a single time. Clones ranked in the top ten supply 1.5% of the sample.

The study at large found these results: In a later analysis, HLA-associated TCR beta chains showed more clonal expansion and lower generation probabilities than non-associated chains that were equally common. The cohort was sequenced for TCR beta chains only, and without alpha or paired-chain data the features that could be detected were limited. The earlier analysis of nearly 600 of the donors excluded about 16 rarely observed V segments, including chromosome 9 orphons, because counts were too low. According to a later analysis, TCR association rates differed among HLA loci, with DRB1 alleles showing the most associated TCRs and HLA-C alleles showing the fewest. Some IMGT-functional V segments, including TRBV6-2 and TRBV6-3, could not be distinguished by the 87-base-pair reads and were therefore excluded. A later analysis found that most CMV-associated TCR beta chains appeared HLA-restricted, with HLA associations seemingly driven largely by CMV exposure. Compared with the approximately 600-donor mean, donors in an Asian-associated ancestry cluster had fewer N-insertions in productive TCRs, according to a later genetic analysis. The sequencing pipeline was judged likely to have produced a cluster of highly shared sequence variants as a technical artifact. In the study, approximately 150 TCR beta chains were listed as associated with cytomegalovirus. Because HLA typing was missing for some donors at each locus, association tests included only the typed subset. A later analysis reported that several top co-occurrence clusters appeared linked to parvovirus B19, influenza, CMV and Epstein-Barr virus. Broadly in line with IMGT annotations, most TCR beta V segments showed up in productive rearrangements about 87% or about 30% of the time in an earlier analysis of around 600 of the donors. A further reported finding was that TCR beta sequences accurately predicted the HLA-A and HLA-B alleles for most subjects in the first cohort. A few of the identified cytomegalovirus-associated TCR beta chains were confirmed in vitro to be specific for cytomegalovirus antigens. While some public TCRs were present in many individuals, most TCR sequences turned up only very rarely across donors. When HLA alleles, especially DR and DQ, strongly co-occurred, attributing TCR associations to individual alleles was difficult. The authors suggested that the approach could potentially be generalized to other disease states and immunological phenotypes. Linkage disequilibrium might explain the correlated functional status among segregating V segments, but an unknown experimental factor could not be ruled out. A later analysis associated roughly 17,000 TCR beta sequences with specific HLA alleles at a false discovery rate of 0.05. In both the original and validation cohorts, the classifier was reported to diagnose cytomegalovirus status with high specificity and sensitivity. The presence/absence analyses assumed that sequencing depth was roughly uniform across donors, and that assumption may not be true. V-gene and J-gene trimming of TCR beta chains was associated with a missense DCLRE1C variant in a later genetic analysis, and the association was replicated in an independent cohort. For the cohort, immune exposure information was limited to CMV serostatus.

The cohort was made up of roughly 670 healthy bone marrow donors. At the time of sampling, every cohort member was nominally healthy, though immune exposures that went unrecorded were likely present. The donor was CMV seronegative and belonged to the group of roughly 330 seronegative cohort members. Each donor provided a peripheral blood sample, and peripheral blood mononuclear cells were used for TCR beta sequencing. The Qiagen DNeasy Blood Extraction Kit was used to extract genomic DNA from the blood cell samples. The rearranged chain carries TRBV4-2 and TRBJ2-1; too little of a D gene remains to name it. This clonotype was obtained from a woman aged 18-35 years in good health and CMV-seronegative. The source material was PBMCs. CDR3 sequence: CASSQDSRAEYNEQFF. The nucleotides are TGTGCCAGCAGCCAAGATTCGCGAGCCGAGTACAATGAGCAGTTCTTC.